The 3 T cell receptor beta chains listed next were all sequenced from one sample in a study of identical twins. From the 5' RACE reads, TCRdb called clonotypes with MiXCR, one entry per CDR3 protein. Of fewer than 800,000 distinct CDR3 sequences in the sample, 7.1% are singletons; the top ten hold 1.5% to 2%. Another study also made use of these data, one on yellow fever vaccine responses in identical twins.

The source material was PBMCs. The receptors stem from a woman younger than 30 in good health.

A few counts support this clonotype. The genes are TRBV15 and TRBJ2-1; no reliable D call. The CDR3 contains 15 residues. V was clipped by 2 bases and J by 0 bases, with 8 bases between them. Per the germline V gene, CDR1 is LNHNV and CDR2 is YYDKDF (reference sequence). CDR3: CATSRHSSSYNEQFF. The CDR3, as DNA: TGTGCCACCAGCAGACATTCGAGCTCCTACAATGAGCAGTTCTTC.

This rearrangement joins TRBV15 to TRBJ2-5; 8 nucleotides agree with TRBD2. The ends lost 0 bases at V and 6 bases at J; junction bases unmatched: 9. The CDR3 extends over 16 amino acids. From germline, CDR1 is LNHNV and CDR2 YYDKDF (reference sequence). The CDR3, as DNA: TGTGCCACCAGCAGAGATCGGGGGGGAACCGACAAGACCCAGTACTTC. Amino acid sequence: CATSRDRGGTDKTQYF.

This clonotype was found many times. The rearrangement uses TRBV11-3 and TRBJ2-2; D is undetermined. In germline, CDR1 is SGHNT, CDR2 YENEEA. The ends were cut back, 1 base at V and 6 bases at J, with 9 bases in the middle. This CDR3 has 14 residues. DNA for the CDR3: TGTGCCAGCAGCTTAGTCTCCTCTGCCGGGGAGCTGTTTTTT. Encoded protein: CASSLVSSAGELFF.